Listed here are 27 T cell receptor beta chains from one sample, sequenced in a study of graft-versus-host responses after intestinal transplantation. For these receptors, no antigen is known. Profiled with immunoSEQ multiplex PCR; TCRdb holds only in-frame clones, not every one. The sample carries over 100,000 clones, 90% to 95% recorded once. The sequencing used unstimulated CD8+ T cells sorted from spleen or lymph node cells, collected before transplant. The receptors derive from a human donor who was the organ donor for an intestinal transplant.

CDR3 in amino acids: CASSFNTPTGELFF. Written as DNA, the CDR3 is TGTGCCAGCAGTTTTAACACCCCGACCGGGGAGCTGTTTTTT. This chain joins TRBV28 and TRBJ2-2; D ambiguous. The germline V and J ends were trimmed by 3 bases and 5 bases, with 10 bases remaining between them. The CDR3 has 14 amino acids. CDR1 MDHEN and CDR2 SYDVKM come from the germline V gene.

The chain joins TRBV5-1 to TRBJ2-1; 7 bases line up with TRBD2. CDR1 SGHRS and CDR2 YFSETQ come from the germline V gene. The trim removed 4 bases at V and 3 bases at J, leaving 13 bases unmatched. The length of the CDR3 is 17 residues. For the CDR3, the DNA is TGCGCCAGCAGCCCATTCGCTTGGCGGGAGTTCTACAATGAGCAGTTCTTC. This codes for CASSPFAWREFYNEQFF.

This rearrangement joins TRBV29-1 to TRBJ2-3; 8 bases line up with TRBD1. The V gene's germline CDR1 is SQVTM and CDR2 ANQGSEA. CDR3 size: 16 residues. The V and J ends lost 1 base and 2 bases, in that order; junction bases with no gene match: 8. DNA of the CDR3: TGCAGCGTTGAAGCAATGGCAGGGGGCCACACAGATACGCAGTATTTT. Its translation is CSVEAMAGGHTDTQYF.

The V call is TRBV9, the J call TRBJ2-3; 9 bases line up with TRBD2. With 3 bases clipped from V and 0 bases from J, the junction kept 5 bases outside the gene matches. The CDR3 consists of 16 residues. Germline V gene sequence: CDR1 SGDLS, CDR2 YYNGEE. CDR3 coding DNA: TGTGCCAGCAGCGGGACACTAGCGGGTAGCACAGATACGCAGTATTTT. It specifies CASSGTLAGSTDTQYF. The full variable domain, completed using reference TRBV9 and TRBJ2-3, is DSGVTQTPKHLITATGQRVTLRCSPRSGDLSVYWYQQSLDQGLQFLIQYYNGEERAKGNILERFSAQQFPDLHSELNLSSLELGDSALYFCASSGTLAGSTDTQYFGPGTRLTVL.

This rearrangement joins TRBV10-2 to TRBJ1-2; no firm D call. CDR1 is WSHSY, CDR2 SAAADI, per germline. V was cut by 10 bases and J by 2 bases, with 14 bases left in between. The CDR3 contains 13 residues. CDR3 sequence (DNA): TGCGCCATCGCCCCCGTTCCCAACTATGGCTACACCTTC. Translation gives CAIAPVPNYGYTF.

This clone was counted once. CDR3 nucleotide sequence: TGTGCCAGCAGCTTAGGGACTAGCGGGAGCCACGAGCAGTACTTC. As protein: CASSLGTSGSHEQYF. This chain uses TRBV13 with TRBJ2-7, with 12 bases fitting TRBD2. V trimming: 0 bases; J trimming: 5 bases; junction bases outside the gene matches: 2. There are 15 residues in the CDR3. Germline CDR1 is PRHDT and CDR2 is FYEKMQ (reference sequence).

The chain employs TRBV6-5 and TRBJ2-3; 9 bases align to TRBD1. CDR3 length: 14 amino acids. V shed 4 bases, J shed 1 base, and the junction held 0 bases outside the gene matches. Germline V gene lookup returns CDR1 MNHEY and CDR2 SVGAGI. CDR3 sequence: CASSWTGGTDTQYF. CDR3 DNA: TGTGCCAGCAGTTGGACAGGGGGCACAGATACGCAGTATTTT.

V is TRBV9 and J is TRBJ2-7; a weak D match, TRBD1 (5 bases). Trimming stripped 0 bases from V and 6 bases from J, with 16 bases between. Germline assignment: CDR1 SGDLS and CDR2 YYNGEE. The CDR3 covers 15 residues. For the CDR3, the DNA is TGTGCCAGCAGCGTAGGGCAGGGAAAATGGTTCGAGCAGTACTTC. This sequence encodes CASSVGQGKWFEQYF.

The rearrangement uses TRBV4-2 and TRBJ2-7, with D perhaps TRBD1 or TRBD2 (6 bases each). There are 14 residues in the CDR3. Trimming took off 1 base at V and 3 bases at J, with 10 bases between the two ends. Germline V gene lookup returns CDR1 LGHNA and CDR2 YNFKEQ. The CDR3 nucleotides are TGTGCCAGCAGCCAAGCGGGGGCGGGCTACGAGCAGTACTTC. The encoded protein is CASSQAGAGYEQYF.

Of note for this clone: This sample includes further DNA sequences coding for the same CDR3. DNA for the CDR3: TGTGCCAGCAGCTCAAGCCCGGCGGGCGACCCTAGGGAGCAGTACTTC. This encodes CASSSSPAGDPREQYF. J is TRBJ2-7 and V is TRBV9; tentative D call: TRBD2 (5 bases). CDR3 length: 16 residues. The V gene lost 4 bases and the J gene lost 7 bases, with 24 bases spanning the gap. CDR1 and CDR2 from the germline V gene are SGDLS and YYNGEE.

V and J are TRBV5-6 and TRBJ2-1, with 9 nucleotides matching TRBD2. V gave up 3 bases and J gave up 3 bases; unmatched junction bases: 10. The germline CDR1 and CDR2 sequences are SGHDT and YYEEEE. There are 17 residues in the CDR3. CDR3 DNA: TGTGCCAGCAGCTGGCGATATACTAGCGGGCACTACAATGAGCAGTTCTTC. Residues: CASSWRYTSGHYNEQFF. Full variable domain (outside the CDR3, taken from reference TRBV5-6 and TRBJ2-1): DAGVTQSPTHLIKTRGQQVTLRCSPKSGHDTVSWYQQALGQGPQFIFQYYEEEERQRGNFPDRFSGHQFPNYSSELNVNALLLGDSALYLCASSWRYTSGHYNEQFFGPGTRLTVL.

The chain couples TRBV5-5 to TRBJ1-5; maybe TRBD1 (6 bases). The CDR3 loop spans 13 amino acids. The germline V gene has CDR1 SGHKS and CDR2 YYEKEE (reference sequence). V lost 1 base, J lost 7 bases, and 9 bases lay in between. The CDR3 spells CASSLTGKQPQHF. The CDR3 DNA sequence: TGTGCCAGCAGCTTGACAGGGAAGCAGCCCCAGCATTTT.

In its sample, this clone was seen a few times. The CDR3 DNA follows: TGCGCCAGCAGCTTGAAGTCCGGGCCGGCCACTGAAGCTTTCTTT. Amino acid sequence: CASSLKSGPATEAFF. The rearrangement joins TRBV5-1 to TRBJ1-1, with D uncertain. V was cut by 1 base and J by 4 bases, with 14 bases left in between. The CDR3 extends over 15 amino acids. CDR1 is SGHRS and CDR2 is YFSETQ in the germline V gene.

The chain carries TRBV2 and TRBJ2-5; TRBD2 matches 7 bases. Germline V gives CDR1 SNHLY, CDR2 FYNNEI. Trimming removed 3 bases from V and 7 bases from J; junction bases left unmatched: 17. The CDR3 runs to 17 residues. This chain's CDR3 is CASSEGVGLAAPGTQYF. In nucleotides, the CDR3 is TGTGCCAGCAGTGAGGGGGTGGGGCTAGCGGCCCCCGGGACCCAGTACTTC.

The CDR3 sequence is CATSRDKTRNYGYTF. CDR3 sequence (DNA): TGTGCCACCAGCAGAGATAAGACGAGGAACTATGGCTACACCTTC. This chain connects TRBV15 to TRBJ1-2; no clear D. The CDR3 spans 15 residues. Germline loops: CDR1 LNHNV, CDR2 YYDKDF (reference sequence). Trimming stripped 0 bases from V and 2 bases from J, with 10 bases between. Full variable domain (missing parts from reference TRBV15 and TRBJ1-2): DAMVIQNPRYQVTQFGKPVTLSCSQTLNHNVMYWYQQKSSQAPKLLFHYYDKDFNNEADTPDNFQSRRPNTSFCFLDIRSPGLGDTAMYLCATSRDKTRNYGYTFGSGTRLTVV.

In DNA, the CDR3 is TGTGCCAGCAGCAAACTAGAAAAGAGGAGGGGGGCTGGAAACACCATATATTTT. It encodes CASSKLEKRRGAGNTIYF. The chain has TRBV21-1 and TRBJ1-3. TRBV21-1 counts as a pseudogene. CDR3 length: 18 residues.

The chain recombines TRBV10-2 with TRBJ2-7; maybe TRBD2 (5 bases). This CDR3 has 14 amino acids. The ends were cut back, 1 base at V and 7 bases at J, with 14 bases in the middle. CDR1 and CDR2 (germline): WSHSY, SAAADI. This CDR3 reads CASSEWRVPLEQYF. CDR3 coding DNA: TGCGCCAGCAGTGAGTGGCGGGTCCCCCTGGAGCAGTACTTC.

The V call is TRBV11-3, the J call TRBJ2-2; tentatively, D is TRBD1 (6 bases). The germline V gene encodes CDR1 SGHNT and CDR2 YENEEA. With 5 bases removed from V and 5 bases from J, the gap between germline ends came to 12 bases. The CDR3 contains 14 residues. This CDR3 is CASSLTGSTGELFF. The CDR3 DNA reads TGTGCCAGCAGCCTTACAGGGAGTACCGGGGAGCTGTTTTTT.

In regard to this clone: This sample also contains other DNA sequences that code for the same CDR3. CDR3 DNA sequence: TGTGCCAGCAGCCGGGGCAGGGGGGGGACTCAGCCCCAGCATTTT. Encoded protein: CASSRGRGGTQPQHF. This chain uses TRBV9 with TRBJ1-5, with TRBD1 matching over 7 bases. With 4 bases clipped from V and 6 bases from J, the junction kept 10 bases outside the gene matches. Germline V CDR1 and CDR2: SGDLS, YYNGEE. This CDR3 is built from 15 residues.

The chain uses TRBV27 and TRBJ2-1; D could derive from TRBD1 or TRBD2 (6 bases each). V was clipped by 4 bases and J by 7 bases, with 26 bases between them. This CDR3 spans 18 amino acids. The germline V gene has CDR1 MNHEY and CDR2 SMNVEV (reference sequence). The CDR3 loop is CASSSLVSGAGVPNEQFF. CDR3 DNA: TGTGCCAGCAGTTCCCTCGTTTCGGGGGCAGGGGTCCCTAATGAGCAGTTCTTC.

This clone has only one observation. The chain is built from TRBV6-5 and TRBJ2-1, with 12 positions matching TRBD2. Unmatched junction bases numbered 5, after V lost 4 bases and J lost 4 bases. The CDR3 length is 16 residues. Germline lookup yields CDR1 MNHEY and CDR2 SVGAGI. CDR3 sequence (DNA): TGTGCCAGCAGTTTCCATCTAGCGGGGGGGTACAATGAGCAGTTCTTC. Translating gives CASSFHLAGGYNEQFF.

CDR3 residues: CASTPGQPQHGYTF. The DNA for the CDR3 is TGCGCCAGCACTCCGGGACAGCCCCAGCATGGCTACACCTTC. The chain couples TRBV10-2 to TRBJ1-2, with 7 bases matching TRBD1. The CDR3 extends over 14 amino acids. Germline V gives CDR1 WSHSY, CDR2 SAAADI. The J segment lost 6 bases and the V segment lost 7 bases, leaving 11 bases of the junction unmatched.

This chain links TRBV28 with TRBJ1-3; no firm D call. The CDR3 is 17 amino acids. Per germline, CDR1 MDHEN and CDR2 SYDVKM. V lost 7 bases, J lost 0 bases, and 19 bases lay in between. The CDR3 protein is CASTYRRAKVSGNTIYF. The DNA for the CDR3 is TGTGCCAGCACCTATCGGCGGGCGAAGGTCTCTGGAAACACCATATATTTT.

This rearrangement joins TRBV11-3 to TRBJ2-1; maybe TRBD2 (5 bases). CDR1 is SGHNT, CDR2 YENEEA, per germline. V lost 5 bases and J lost 0, with 11 bases in between. This CDR3 is built from 15 residues. The DNA for the CDR3 is TGTGCCAGCAGCAGGACTTTCAGCTCCTACAATGAGCAGTTCTTC. This gives the protein CASSRTFSSYNEQFF.

A few counts support this clone. This chain connects TRBV4-1 to TRBJ2-3, with 7 bases that match TRBD2. Germline loops: CDR1 MGHRA, CDR2 YSYEKL. Unmatched junction bases numbered 4, after V lost 4 bases and J lost 6 bases. The CDR3 runs 13 residues. DNA for the CDR3: TGCGCCAGCAGCCCCCCCGGGGGGGATACGCAGTATTTT. This sequence encodes CASSPPGGDTQYF.

This clone was counted a single time. The chain recombines TRBV4-1 with TRBJ2-3; the D gene is possibly TRBD2 (5 bases). V was shortened by 1 base and J by 2 bases, with 16 bases between the two germline ends. The germline V gene has CDR1 MGHRA and CDR2 YSYEKL. There are 17 residues in the CDR3. CDR3 sequence (DNA): TGCGCCAGCAGCCAAGCCCCCGGGAACCCAAACACAGATACGCAGTATTTT. Its translation is CASSQAPGNPNTDTQYF.

This clone came up once. The rearrangement joins TRBV7-8 to TRBJ2-7; D ambiguous. V shed 1 base and J shed 3 bases, with 7 bases lying between them. Germline-derived CDR1 and CDR2 are SGHVS and FQNEAQ. CDR3 length: 13 amino acids. The DNA of the CDR3 is TGTGCCAGCAGCTTAGAGGTTGGCTACGAGCAGTACTTC. Translated: CASSLEVGYEQYF. Looking up the rest from reference TRBV7-8 and TRBJ2-7 gives the full variable domain: GAGVSQSPRYKVAKRGQDVALRCDPISGHVSLFWYQQALGQGPEFLTYFQNEAQLDKSGLPSDRFFAERPEGSVSTLKIQRTQQEDSAVYLCASSLEVGYEQYFGPGTRLTVT.